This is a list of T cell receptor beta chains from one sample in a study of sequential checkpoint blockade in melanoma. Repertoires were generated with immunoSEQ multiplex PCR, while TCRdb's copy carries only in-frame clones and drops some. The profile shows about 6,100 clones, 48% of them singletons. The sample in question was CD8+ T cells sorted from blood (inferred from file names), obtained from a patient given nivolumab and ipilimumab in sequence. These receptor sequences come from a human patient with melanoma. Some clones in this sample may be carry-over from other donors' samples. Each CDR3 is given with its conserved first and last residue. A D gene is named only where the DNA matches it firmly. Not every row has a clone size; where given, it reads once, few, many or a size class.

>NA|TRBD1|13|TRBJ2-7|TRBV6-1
CASSTGDGYEQYF
TGTGCCAGCTCGACAGGGGACGGGTACGAGCAGTACTTC
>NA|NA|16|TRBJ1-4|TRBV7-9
CASSSRAGGTNEKLFF
TGTGCCAGCAGCTCCCGAGCGGGGGGCACTAATGAAAAACTGTTTTTT
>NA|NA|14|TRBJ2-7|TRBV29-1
CSVEVGRQSYEQYF
TGCAGCGTTGAAGTCGGAAGACAGTCCTACGAGCAGTACTTC
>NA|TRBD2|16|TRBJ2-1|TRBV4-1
CASSQDSRGAYNEQFF
TGCGCCAGCAGCCAAGATTCGCGGGGGGCCTACAATGAGCAGTTCTTC
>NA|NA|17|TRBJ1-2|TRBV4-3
CASSPSARGGGGIGYTF
TGCGCCAGCAGCCCGTCTGCTCGCGGGGGTGGAGGTATAGGCTACACCTTC
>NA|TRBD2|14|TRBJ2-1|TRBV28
CASSGTSQLFEQFF
TGTGCCAGCAGTGGGACTAGCCAGTTATTTGAGCAGTTCTTC
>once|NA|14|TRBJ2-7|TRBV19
CASSSWTAGYEQYF
TGTGCCAGTAGTTCTTGGACGGCGGGCTACGAGCAGTACTTC
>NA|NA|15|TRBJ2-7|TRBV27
CASSSWGDSGYEQYF
TGTGCCAGCAGTTCCTGGGGAGACTCGGGGTACGAGCAGTACTTC
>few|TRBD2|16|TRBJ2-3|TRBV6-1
CASSETLAGGTDTQYF
TGTGCCAGCAGTGAAACACTAGCGGGGGGGACAGATACGCAGTATTTT
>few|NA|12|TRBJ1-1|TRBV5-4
CASSLGGGLRDF
TGTGCCAGCAGCTTGGGGGGTGGCCTCAGGGATTTT
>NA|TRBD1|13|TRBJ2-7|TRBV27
CASRPTGGNEQYF
TGTGCCAGCAGGCCGACAGGGGGAAACGAGCAGTACTTC
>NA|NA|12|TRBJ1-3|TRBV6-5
CASSASGNTIYF
TGTGCCAGCAGTGCGTCTGGAAACACCATATATTTT
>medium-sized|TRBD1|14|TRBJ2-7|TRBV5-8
CASSLVQGSDEQYF
TGTGCCAGCAGCTTGGTACAGGGGAGCGACGAGCAGTACTTC
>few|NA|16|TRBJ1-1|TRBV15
CATSTAEGLGIAEAFF
TGTGCCACCAGCACAGCTGAGGGATTAGGAATCGCTGAAGCTTTCTTT
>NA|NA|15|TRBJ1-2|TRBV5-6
CASSLPGQGSYGYTF
TGTGCCAGCAGCTTGCCGGGGCAGGGGAGTTATGGCTACACCTTC
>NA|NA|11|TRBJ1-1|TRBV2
CASRGRAEAFF
TGTGCCAGCCGAGGGCGAGCTGAAGCTTTCTTT
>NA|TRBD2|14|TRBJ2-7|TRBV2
CASSEGRTSYEQYF
TGTGCCAGCAGTGAGGGACGGACTAGCTACGAGCAGTACTTC
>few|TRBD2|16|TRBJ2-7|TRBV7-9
CASSGDLAGISYEQYF
TGTGCCAGCAGCGGGGATCTAGCGGGGATTTCCTACGAGCAGTACTTC
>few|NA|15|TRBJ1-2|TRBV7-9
CASSSGHLGGYGYTF
TGTGCCAGCAGCTCAGGACACCTAGGGGGCTATGGCTACACCTTC
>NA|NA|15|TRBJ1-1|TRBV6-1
CASSITLAGNTEAFF
TGTGCCAGCAGTATTACGTTGGCGGGGAACACTGAAGCTTTCTTT
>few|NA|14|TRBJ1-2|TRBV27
CASSDDPGYYGYTF
TGTGCCAGCAGTGACGATCCGGGATACTATGGCTACACCTTC
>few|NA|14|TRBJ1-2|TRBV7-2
CASSLVHSNYGYTF
TGTGCCAGCAGCTTAGTTCACAGTAACTATGGCTACACCTTC
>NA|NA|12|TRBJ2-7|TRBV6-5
CASSSGVYEQYF
TGTGCCAGCAGCTCCGGGGTCTACGAGCAGTACTTC
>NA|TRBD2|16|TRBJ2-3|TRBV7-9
CASSRGTSGGTDTQYF
TGTGCCAGCAGCCGAGGGACTAGCGGGGGGACCGATACGCAGTATTTT
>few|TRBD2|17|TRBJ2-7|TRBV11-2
CASSKWPSGESSYEQYF
TGTGCCAGCAGCAAATGGCCTAGCGGGGAAAGCTCCTACGAGCAGTACTTC
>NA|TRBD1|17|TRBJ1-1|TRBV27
CASRFRVTGGLNTEAFF
TGTGCCAGCAGGTTTAGGGTCACAGGGGGCTTGAACACTGAAGCTTTCTTT
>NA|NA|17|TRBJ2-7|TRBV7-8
CASSLANGRTSSYEQYF
TGTGCCAGCAGCTTAGCGAACGGCAGGACAAGCTCCTACGAGCAGTACTTC
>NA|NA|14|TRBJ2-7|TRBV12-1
CASHTGTGRGEQYF
TGTGCCAGTCACACCGGGACAGGGAGAGGCGAGCAGTACTTC
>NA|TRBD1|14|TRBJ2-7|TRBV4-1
CASSQGTGLYEQYF
TGCGCCAGCAGCCAAGGGACAGGGCTATACGAGCAGTACTTC
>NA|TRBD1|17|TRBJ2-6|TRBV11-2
CASSPGQVHSGANVLTF
TGTGCCAGCAGCCCCGGACAGGTTCACTCTGGGGCCAACGTCCTGACTTTC
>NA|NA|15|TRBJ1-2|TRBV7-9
CASSLAVPGESGYTF
TGTGCCAGCAGCTTAGCGGTTCCAGGGGAAAGTGGCTACACCTTC
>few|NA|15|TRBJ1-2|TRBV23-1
CASSQSGHHCYGYTF
TGCGCCAGCAGTCAATCGGGGCACCACTGCTATGGCTACACCTTC
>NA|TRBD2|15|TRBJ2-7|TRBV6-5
CASSYSAGGSYEQYF
TGTGCCAGCAGTTACTCAGCGGGGGGTTCCTACGAGCAGTACTTC
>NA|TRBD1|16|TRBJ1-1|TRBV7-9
CASSQDRSGGNTEAFF
TGTGCCAGCAGCCAAGATCGGTCAGGGGGGAACACTGAAGCTTTCTTT
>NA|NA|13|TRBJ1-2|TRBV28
CASSSGRGYGYTF
TGTGCCAGCAGTTCGGGCAGGGGTTATGGCTACACCTTC
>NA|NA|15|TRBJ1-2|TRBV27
CASSLSTGSLDGYTF
TGTGCCAGCAGTTTATCCACAGGGAGTCTCGACGGCTACACCTTC
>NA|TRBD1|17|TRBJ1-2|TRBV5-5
CASSLDLIGGANYGYTF
TGTGCCAGCAGCTTGGATCTGATAGGGGGCGCTAACTATGGCTACACCTTC
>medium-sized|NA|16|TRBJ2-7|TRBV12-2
CASRLIPTEAPYEQYF
TGTGCAAGTCGCTTAATCCCGACAGAAGCCCCCTACGAGCAGTACTTC
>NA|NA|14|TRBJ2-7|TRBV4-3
CASSQGGPPYEQYF
TGCGCCAGCAGCCAAGGCGGCCCCCCCTACGAGCAGTACTTC
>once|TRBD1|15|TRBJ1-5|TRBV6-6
CASSYSIQGNQPQHF
TGTGCCAGCAGTTACTCGATACAGGGGAATCAGCCCCAGCATTTT
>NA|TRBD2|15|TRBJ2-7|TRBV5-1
CASSFLAGGANEQYF
TGCGCCAGCAGCTTCCTAGCGGGGGGGGCCAACGAGCAGTACTTC
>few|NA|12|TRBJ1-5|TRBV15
CATAGSNQPQHF
TGTGCCACCGCGGGTAGCAATCAGCCCCAGCATTTT
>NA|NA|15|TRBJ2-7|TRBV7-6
CASSLELGSTYEQYF
TGTGCCAGCAGCTTAGAACTGGGGAGTACCTACGAGCAGTACTTC
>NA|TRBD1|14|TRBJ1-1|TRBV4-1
CASSQDTGAIEAFF
TGCGCCAGCAGCCAAGACACAGGGGCTATTGAAGCTTTCTTT
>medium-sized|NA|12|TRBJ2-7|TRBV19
CASRGGTYEQYF
TGTGCCAGTAGGGGAGGAACTTACGAGCAGTACTTC
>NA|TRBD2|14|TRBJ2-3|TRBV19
CASSIDLAGGTQYF
TGTGCCAGTAGTATAGATCTGGCGGGGGGTACGCAGTATTTT
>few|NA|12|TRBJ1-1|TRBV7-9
CASSPGRAEAFF
TGTGCCAGCAGCCCCGGCCGGGCTGAAGCTTTCTTT
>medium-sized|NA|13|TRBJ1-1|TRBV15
CATSRTQGTEAFF
TGTGCCACCAGCAGAACCCAGGGTACTGAAGCTTTCTTT
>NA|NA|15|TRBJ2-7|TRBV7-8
CASSYSFQGSYEQYF
TGTGCCAGCAGCTATTCATTCCAGGGCTCCTACGAGCAGTACTTC
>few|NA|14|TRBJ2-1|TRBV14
CASSQELAALEQFF
TGTGCCAGCAGCCAAGAGTTAGCGGCATTAGAGCAGTTCTTC
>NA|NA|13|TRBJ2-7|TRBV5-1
CASSLGEAHEQYF
TGCGCCAGCAGCTTGGGTGAGGCCCACGAGCAGTACTTC
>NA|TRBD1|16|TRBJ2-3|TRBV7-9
CASSPGTGVSTDTQYF
TGTGCCAGCAGCCCTGGGACAGGGGTTAGCACAGATACGCAGTATTTT
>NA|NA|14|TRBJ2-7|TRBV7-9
CASSLAGSSYEQYF
TGTGCCAGCAGCTTAGCAGGGAGCTCCTACGAGCAGTACTTC
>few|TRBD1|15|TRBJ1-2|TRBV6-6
CASSYPRQGSYGYTF
TGTGCCAGCAGTTACCCCCGACAGGGTAGTTATGGCTACACCTTC
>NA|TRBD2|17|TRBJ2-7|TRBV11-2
CASSPAGGAGGAYEQYF
TGTGCCAGCAGCCCGGCAGGGGGAGCGGGGGGCGCCTACGAGCAGTACTTC
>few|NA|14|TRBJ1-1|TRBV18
CASSPGGSYTEAFF
TGTGCCAGCTCACCGGGCGGGTCATACACTGAAGCTTTCTTT
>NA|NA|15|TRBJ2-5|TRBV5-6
CASSFWASPQETQYF
TGTGCCAGCAGCTTCTGGGCTTCCCCCCAAGAGACCCAGTACTTC
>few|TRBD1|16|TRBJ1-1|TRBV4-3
CASSPGQGPTGTEAFF
TGCGCCAGCAGCCCAGGACAGGGCCCGACCGGGACTGAAGCTTTCTTT
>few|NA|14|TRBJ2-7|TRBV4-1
CASSQDRETYEQYF
TGCGCCAGCAGCCAAGACCGGGAGACCTACGAGCAGTACTTC
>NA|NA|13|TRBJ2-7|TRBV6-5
CASSYGGLNEQYF
TGTGCCAGCAGTTACGGGGGACTGAACGAGCAGTACTTC